Given below is one T cell receptor beta chain in context. Its antigen is unidentified. These data belong to a study of vaccination effects on CD4 cells after COVID-19. Regarding the study as a whole: Marked clonal contraction was seen late after vaccination (in both infection- and vaccine-induced clones). Healthy vaccinees had only 1 of 255 vaccine-induced clones cross-react with common cold coronaviruses.

The protocol was immunoSEQ multiplex PCR, while the TCRdb copy is restricted to in-frame clones and leaves out a portion. The top ten hold about 2.2% of the sample, which has around 66,000 clones, about 74% seen once. Cells that had been cultured for ten to eleven days were the source of isolated CD4+ T cells. Either the BNT162b2 or mRNA-1273 vaccine was given to participants in two doses. Each vaccine recipient was nucleocapsid antibody negative and had no prior SARS-CoV-2 infection. This CDR3 region has 20 residues. Germline CDR1 is MNHEY and CDR2 is SVGEGT. Trimming removed 6 bases from V and 5 bases from J, with 34 bases in between.

The chain is built from TRBV6-2 or TRBV6-3 and TRBJ2-5, with D possibly TRBD2 on 6 matching bases. The receptor was derived from a human donor who received a COVID-19 vaccine. The sample in question was CD4+ T cells from PBMCs cultured without peptide, obtained after COVID-19 vaccination. This CDR3 reads CASSRPPASVGSGGRETQYF. CDR3 sequence (DNA): TGTGCCAGCAGCCGCCCTCCGGCTAGTGTCGGCTCCGGGGGTCGGGAGACCCAGTACTTC.